A selection of T cell receptor beta chains follows, all from one sample in a study of cytomegalovirus exposure and HLA in healthy donors. Here immunoSEQ multiplex PCR was the method, and the copy in TCRdb shows in-frame clones only, minus some. This sample's clone table lists 130,000 or so clones. Material: PBMCs. These receptors all stem from a woman in her thirties or forties in good health and CMV-seronegative. Each CDR3 is given with its conserved first and last residue. A D gene is named only where the DNA matches it firmly.

V gene	D gene	CDR3 length	J gene	CDR3 protein	CDR3 DNA
TRBV19	.	17	TRBJ1-4	CASSADRTRGLSEKLFF	TGTGCCAGTAGTGCCGACCGTACCAGGGGCTTAAGTGAAAAACTGTTTTTT
TRBV2	TRBD2	11	TRBJ2-5	CASGRLAPQYF	TGTGCCAGCGGAAGACTAGCCCCCCAGTACTTC
TRBV27	TRBD1	17	TRBJ1-5	CASSGGTGSYSNQPQHF	TGTGCCAGCAGTGGGGGGACAGGGAGCTATAGCAATCAGCCCCAGCATTTT
TRBV14	.	13	TRBJ1-2	CASSQESAYGYTF	TGTGCCAGCAGCCAAGAGAGTGCTTATGGCTACACCTTC
TRBV6-4	.	16	TRBJ2-3	CASSDSPGMGTDTQYF	TGTGCCAGCAGTGACTCGCCAGGTATGGGCACAGATACGCAGTATTTT
TRBV5-1	TRBD2	17	TRBJ2-5	CASSLTGLAGGQETQYF	TGCGCCAGCAGCTTGACTGGCTTAGCGGGGGGACAAGAGACCCAGTACTTC
TRBV10-3	TRBD2	14	TRBJ2-1	CAIHEGLAGNEQFF	TGTGCCATCCACGAGGGACTAGCGGGCAATGAGCAGTTCTTC
TRBV4-1	TRBD1	14	TRBJ1-2	CASSQVAAGGGYTF	TGCGCCAGCAGCCAAGTCGCGGCAGGGGGGGGCTACACCTTC
TRBV2	TRBD2	14	TRBJ2-1	CASAKVAGSNEQFF	TGTGCCAGCGCTAAGGTAGCGGGGAGCAATGAGCAGTTCTTC
TRBV7-9	TRBD2	16	TRBJ2-1	CASSSRASGLGNEQFF	TGTGCCAGCAGCTCTCGAGCTAGCGGTCTCGGGAATGAGCAGTTCTTC
TRBV19	TRBD2	17	TRBJ2-3	CASSLGLAGGHGDTQYF	TGTGCCAGTAGTCTGGGACTAGCGGGGGGGCATGGAGATACGCAGTATTTT
TRBV15	.	12	TRBJ1-1	CATSRVSQGAFF	TGTGCCACCAGCAGAGTTAGCCAGGGAGCTTTCTTT
TRBV5-1	.	14	TRBJ1-1	CASSYETANTEAFF	TGCGCCAGCAGCTACGAGACAGCGAACACTGAAGCTTTCTTT
TRBV5-1	.	14	TRBJ2-1	CASRRGFSYNEQFF	TGCGCCAGCCGGCGGGGTTTCTCCTACAATGAGCAGTTCTTC
TRBV27	TRBD1	15	TRBJ2-7	CASTYSGGTSYEQYF	TGTGCCAGCACATACTCAGGGGGAACTTCCTACGAGCAGTACTTC
TRBV7-9	TRBD1	15	TRBJ1-1	CASSPWDRADTEAFF	TGTGCCAGCAGCCCATGGGACAGGGCCGACACTGAAGCTTTCTTT
TRBV7-9	.	15	TRBJ2-2	CASSYLASNTGELFF	TGTGCCAGCAGCTATCTAGCGTCGAACACCGGGGAGCTGTTTTTT
TRBV29-1	TRBD1	10	TRBJ2-1	CSARQGDEFF	TGCAGCGCCCGACAGGGCGACGAGTTCTTC
TRBV4-1	TRBD2	16	TRBJ2-5	CASSQGRRGGMETQYF	TGCGCCAGCAGCCAAGGGAGGCGGGGGGGAATGGAGACCCAGTACTTC
TRBV19	.	15	TRBJ1-2	CASSIDRGTNYGYTF	TGTGCCAGTAGTATAGACAGGGGCACTAACTATGGCTACACCTTC
TRBV6-6	TRBD1	14	TRBJ1-2	CASSLQGANYGYTF	TGTGCCAGCAGTCTCCAGGGGGCCAACTATGGCTACACCTTC
TRBV28	TRBD1	15	TRBJ1-5	CASSLGTASNQPQHF	TGTGCCAGCAGTTTAGGGACAGCGAGCAATCAGCCCCAGCATTTT
TRBV29-1	TRBD2	15	TRBJ2-3	CSVARTSGGADTQYF	TGCAGCGTCGCAAGGACTAGCGGGGGGGCTGATACGCAGTATTTT
TRBV5-6	.	16	TRBJ1-5	CASSSIAEGRDQPQHF	TGTGCCAGCAGCTCGATAGCGGAAGGTCGGGATCAGCCCCAGCATTTT
TRBV9	.	14	TRBJ2-3	CASSVERGTDTQYF	TGTGCCAGCAGCGTAGAGAGGGGCACAGATACGCAGTATTTT
TRBV7-2	.	14	TRBJ1-2	CASSPSTGNYGYTF	TGTGCCAGCAGCCCATCCACCGGGAACTATGGCTACACCTTC
TRBV4-2	TRBD2	18	TRBJ2-7	CASSQRTGTSGWDYEQYF	TGTGCCAGCAGCCAAAGAACCGGGACTAGCGGGTGGGACTACGAGCAGTACTTC
TRBV19	TRBD1	15	TRBJ2-5	CASSAWTGGRETQYF	TGTGCCAGTAGTGCATGGACAGGGGGCCGGGAGACCCAGTACTTC
TRBV5-5	.	13	TRBJ1-2	CASSLPGVYGYTF	TGTGCCAGCAGCTTGCCAGGGGTATACGGCTACACCTTC
TRBV11-2	.	13	TRBJ2-7	CASSDMGSDEQYF	TGTGCCAGCAGCGACATGGGTAGCGACGAGCAGTACTTC
TRBV7-2	.	17	TRBJ2-3	CASSFGRGPSDSHTQYF	TGTGCCAGCAGCTTTGGGCGCGGACCTAGCGATTCACATACGCAGTATTTT
TRBV10-3	.	13	TRBJ1-5	CAISEYGEQPQHF	TGTGCCATCAGTGAGTATGGGGAGCAGCCCCAGCATTTT
TRBV5-1	.	14	TRBJ1-1	CASSFSGSSTEAFF	TGCGCCAGCAGCTTTTCGGGGTCGAGCACTGAAGCTTTCTTT
TRBV14	.	15	TRBJ2-2	CASSHFRHYTGELFF	TGTGCCAGCAGCCACTTTAGACACTACACCGGGGAGCTGTTTTTT
TRBV5-1	.	15	TRBJ2-5	CASSLRPAGIETQYF	TGCGCCAGCAGCCTTAGGCCTGCAGGGATAGAGACCCAGTACTTC
TRBV5-1	.	14	TRBJ2-3	CASSPLRGPDTQYF	TGCGCCAGCAGCCCCCTCAGGGGCCCAGATACGCAGTATTTT
TRBV9	TRBD1	15	TRBJ1-2	CASSVWDRGNYGYTF	TGTGCCAGCAGCGTATGGGACAGGGGGAACTATGGCTACACCTTC
TRBV28	TRBD1	16	TRBJ1-4	CASSSGQGATNEKLFF	TGTGCCAGCAGTTCGGGACAGGGGGCAACTAATGAAAAACTGTTTTTT
TRBV28	TRBD1	16	TRBJ2-6	CASSFWDSSGANVLTF	TGTGCCAGCAGTTTCTGGGACAGCTCTGGGGCCAACGTCCTGACTTTC
TRBV19	TRBD1	15	TRBJ1-5	CASLTGTGGNQPQHF	TGTGCCAGTTTAACCGGGACAGGGGGTAATCAGCCCCAGCATTTT